The T cell receptor beta chain under discussion was sequenced for a study of OX40 agonist ivuxolimab in advanced cancers. The wider study: Patients undergoing dose escalation presented with hepatocellular carcinoma, melanoma, renal cell or head and neck cancer. The study's findings and limits: CD8+ T cells were the subset that, on average, had more expanded clones than CD4+.

The CDR3 length is 15 residues. Germline CDR1 and CDR2: KGHSH and LQKENI. Trimming stripped 0 bases from V and 1 base from J, with 9 bases between. Blood sampling took place at baseline, cycle 4 day 1, and cycle 7 day 1. With regard to this clone: As yet, its antigen is unknown.

Sequencing was performed with immunoSEQ multiplex PCR; in TCRdb, only in-frame clones are kept and a portion is missing. The sample shows tens of thousands of clones, 79% of them seen only once. The source is an adult with an advanced solid tumor such as melanoma, head and neck, liver or kidney cancer. This chain links TRBV18 with TRBJ1-1; D remains ambiguous. The sequences come from CD4+ or CD8+ T cells sorted from blood, collected in a trial of the OX40 agonist ivuxolimab. The CDR3 reads CASSPPSLPNTEAFF. The DNA of the CDR3 is TGTGCCAGCTCACCACCGAGTTTGCCGAACACTGAAGCTTTCTTT.